This TCR beta chain was obtained from a study of tumor and adjacent non-tumor tissue in lung cancer. At the level of the study: Approximately 4 million productive TCRbeta reads were obtained per sample on average. Findings of the study overall: Top 100 clones took a larger repertoire share in normal lung.

The library came from three nested PCR rounds adapted from ARM-PCR protocols. TCRdb fed the multiplex PCR reads into MiXCR, producing one record per CDR3 protein. Found here are 70,000 or so distinct CDR3 sequences, around 60% of them singletons; the top ten hold 20%. The CDR3 is 15 amino acids. Germline V CDR1 and CDR2: KGHSH, LQKENI. No cell sorting was done before RNA was extracted from the tissue. Donors were chemotherapy-naive, newly diagnosed lung cancer surgical patients in China, August–November 2014. Notes on this clonotype: The antigen is unknown. Its ends do not fully match the called genes, so a read error is possible.

The rearrangement uses TRBV18 and TRBJ1-5; D is perhaps TRBD1 (5 bases). This clonotype originated in a man in his fifties or sixties with non-small cell lung cancer. Sequencing was performed on lung tumor tissue. Here the CDR3 reads CASSAGTYGDQPQDF. The CDR3 coding sequence is TGTGCCAGCTCGGCGGGGACCTACGGGGATCAGCCCCAGGATTTT.